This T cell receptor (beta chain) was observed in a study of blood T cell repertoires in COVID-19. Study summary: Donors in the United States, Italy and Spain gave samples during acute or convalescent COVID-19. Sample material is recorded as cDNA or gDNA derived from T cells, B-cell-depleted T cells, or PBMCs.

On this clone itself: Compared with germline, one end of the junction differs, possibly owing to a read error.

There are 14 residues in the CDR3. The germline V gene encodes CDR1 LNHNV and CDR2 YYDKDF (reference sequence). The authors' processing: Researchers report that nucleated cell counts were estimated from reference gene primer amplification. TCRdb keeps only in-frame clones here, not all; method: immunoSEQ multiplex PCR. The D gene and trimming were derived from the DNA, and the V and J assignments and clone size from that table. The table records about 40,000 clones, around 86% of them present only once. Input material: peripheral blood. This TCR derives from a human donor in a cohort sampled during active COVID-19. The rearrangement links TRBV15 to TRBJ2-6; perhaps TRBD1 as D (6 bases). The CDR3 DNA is TGTGCCACCAGCAGAGATTTAGGGGGCAACGTCCTGACTTTC. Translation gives CATSRDLGGNVLTF. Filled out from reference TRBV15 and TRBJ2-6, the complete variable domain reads DAMVIQNPRYQVTQFGKPVTLSCSQTLNHNVMYWYQQKSSQAPKLLFHYYDKDFNNEADTPDNFQSRRPNTSFCFLDIRSPGLGDTAMYLCATSRDLGGNVLTFGAGSRLTVL.